The clone carrying this TCR beta chain was counted between two and nine times. As yet, its antigen is unknown. The sample belongs to a study of blood T cells in healthy people across ages. Whole-study results and caveats: Per million T cells, the diversity of TCR beta decreased roughly linearly as age advanced. Long-lived and aged donors differed, with more naive CD4+ cells and higher diversity in the long-lived.

A J-beta primer mix and a sample-barcoded 5' primer were used in a second PCR of roughly 7 to 12 cycles. TCRdb re-called the 5' RACE reads with MiXCR, one entry per CDR3 protein. Here the sample spans roughly 1 million distinct CDR3 sequences, roughly 24% being singletons. The germline gives CDR1 SGDLS, CDR2 YYNGEE. CDR3 length equals 16 residues. J was trimmed by 2 bases and V by 3 bases; bases with no gene match: 6. These data are also associated with another study on T cells of mothers and their children. As that study records: In this cohort, donors were three healthy Caucasian mothers plus their six children. Maternal samples each gave over 10 million TCR beta CDR3 reads, and child samples roughly 3.3 million each.

J is TRBJ2-1 and V is TRBV9, with TRBD1 matching 9 bases. What was sequenced was blood. The TCR sequence derives from a girl aged 2 to 9 in good health. The CDR3 is CASSEADRGAYNEQFF. CDR3 coding DNA: TGTGCCAGCAGCGAAGCCGACAGGGGGGCCTACAATGAGCAGTTCTTC.